Reported below is one T cell receptor beta chain. The germline V gene has CDR1 SEHNR and CDR2 FQNEAQ (reference sequence). This CDR3 region has 17 residues. The germline V and J ends were trimmed by 2 bases and 0 bases, with 17 bases remaining between them. This sample was included in a study of T-cell reconstitution after alpha-beta-depleted transplantation in children. A TCRbeta library incorporating unique molecular identifiers was prepared. TCRdb recomputed calls from the PCR reads with MiXCR, one row per CDR3 protein. The sample includes approximately 430,000 distinct CDR3 sequences, around 15% of them seen just once.

The chain joins TRBV7-9 to TRBJ2-7; D remains unclear. The sequences come from PBMCs, mostly from graft donor cells, collected 360 days after TCRalphabeta/CD19-depleted stem cell transplant. The sequence derives from a boy in the first two years of life who had a stem cell transplant for Wiskott-Aldrich syndrome, so the T cells may come from the graft donor. Here the CDR3 reads CASSLPYGAASSYEQYF. The DNA for the CDR3 is TGTGCCAGCAGCTTACCCTACGGCGCGGCCAGCTCCTACGAGCAGTACTTC.